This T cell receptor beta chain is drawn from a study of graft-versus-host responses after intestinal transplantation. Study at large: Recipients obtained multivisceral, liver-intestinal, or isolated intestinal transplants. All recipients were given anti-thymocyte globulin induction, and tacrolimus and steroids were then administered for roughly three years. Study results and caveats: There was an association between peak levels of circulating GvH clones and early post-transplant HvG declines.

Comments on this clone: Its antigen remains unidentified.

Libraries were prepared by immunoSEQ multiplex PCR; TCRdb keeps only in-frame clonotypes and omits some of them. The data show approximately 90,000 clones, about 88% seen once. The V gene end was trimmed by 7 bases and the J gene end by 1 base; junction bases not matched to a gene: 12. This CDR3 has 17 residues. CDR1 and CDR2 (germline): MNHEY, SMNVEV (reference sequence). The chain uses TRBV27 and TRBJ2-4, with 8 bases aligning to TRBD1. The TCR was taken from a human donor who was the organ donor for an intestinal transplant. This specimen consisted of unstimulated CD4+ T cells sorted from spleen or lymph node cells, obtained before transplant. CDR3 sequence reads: CASILPRGLTAKNIQYF. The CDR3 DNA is TGTGCCAGCATCCTTCCCAGGGGGCTGACGGCCAAAAACATTCAGTACTTC.